These T cell receptor beta chains were read from a single sample in a study of blood T cell repertoires in COVID-19. TCRdb's copy holds only in-frame clones and misses some; the assay was immunoSEQ multiplex PCR. The sample holds about 220,000 clones, 70% to 85% seen once. The sample taken for sequencing was peripheral blood. The receptors stem from a man in his fifties with active or convalescent COVID-19. The CDR3 runs from the conserved cysteine through the conserved F or W. The D gene is left open where the match is weak. Size tells how often a clone was seen (once, few, many) or the class of an expanded clone, and some rows leave it out.

>TRBV5-4|TRBD1|TRBJ1-2|NA
CASSPNPGQGYYGYTF
TGTGCCAGCAGCCCGAATCCGGGACAGGGGTACTATGGCTACACCTTC
>TRBV27|NA|TRBJ1-4|NA
CASGLTGEKLFF
TGTGCCAGCGGGCTGACAGGCGAAAAACTGTTTTTT
>TRBV7-9|TRBD1|TRBJ2-7|NA
CASSFRQGSYEQYF
TGTGCCAGCAGCTTTCGACAGGGCTCCTACGAGCAGTACTTC
>TRBV19|TRBD2|TRBJ2-3|NA
CASSLQEREMTDTQYF
TGTGCCAGTAGTCTCCAGGAGCGGGAGATGACAGATACGCAGTATTTT
>TRBV29-1|NA|TRBJ2-3|NA
CSAEGNTDTQYF
TGCAGCGCCGAGGGTAACACAGATACGCAGTATTTT
>TRBV28|NA|TRBJ1-4|NA
CASRLNSGKLFF
TGTGCCAGCAGACTAAATTCAGGGAAACTGTTTTTT
>TRBV5-8|TRBD1|TRBJ1-5|few
CASSLEQGDYSNQPQHF
TGTGCCAGCAGCTTGGAACAGGGGGATTATAGCAATCAGCCCCAGCATTTT
>TRBV7-9|TRBD1|TRBJ1-4|NA
CASSPQGGDNEKLFF
TGTGCCAGCAGCCCCCAGGGGGGCGATAACGAAAAACTGTTTTTT
>TRBV6-4|TRBD1|TRBJ1-5|NA
CASSDSEGASNQPQHF
TGTGCCAGCAGTGACTCAGAGGGGGCCAGCAATCAGCCCCAGCATTTT
>TRBV7-9|NA|TRBJ1-4|NA
CASSLSVEGGEKLFF
TGTGCCAGCAGCTTATCGGTGGAGGGAGGGGAAAAACTGTTTTTT
>TRBV6-5|NA|TRBJ1-2|NA
CASSYGEGVGYTF
TGTGCCAGCAGTTACGGGGAAGGGGTTGGCTACACCTTC
>TRBV9|TRBD1|TRBJ1-5|NA
CASSVTRTGGFHQPQHF
TGTGCCAGCAGCGTAACCAGGACAGGGGGCTTTCATCAGCCCCAGCATTTT
>TRBV2|TRBD1|TRBJ2-1|NA
CASSEGGDRENEQFF
TGTGCCAGCAGTGAAGGTGGGGACAGGGAAAATGAGCAGTTCTTC
>TRBV3-1/TRBV3-2|TRBD1|TRBJ1-2|once
CASSQDRGRGYGYTF
TGTGCCAGCAGCCAAGACAGGGGGCGCGGCTATGGCTACACCTTC
>TRBV3-1/TRBV3-2|NA|TRBJ2-5|NA
CASSRLDRGETQYF
TGTGCCAGCAGCCGCCTAGACAGAGGAGAGACCCAGTACTTC
>TRBV5-1|TRBD2|TRBJ2-5|NA
CASSTRTSGAQQETQYF
TGCGCCAGCAGCACGCGGACTAGCGGGGCCCAACAAGAGACCCAGTACTTC
>TRBV15|NA|TRBJ2-3|once
CATSRVWGGTDTQYF
TGTGCCACCAGCAGAGTGTGGGGGGGCACAGATACGCAGTATTTT
>TRBV4-3|NA|TRBJ2-1|once
CASSQSAVFEGYNEQFF
TGCGCCAGCAGCCAAAGCGCCGTATTCGAGGGTTACAATGAGCAGTTCTTC
>TRBV6-6|NA|TRBJ1-2|once
CASSTPGADYYGYTF
TGTGCCAGCAGTACGCCAGGGGCTGACTACTATGGCTACACCTTC
>TRBV4-3|NA|TRBJ1-4|NA
CASSQDSQGEKLFF
TGCGCCAGCAGCCAAGATTCCCAGGGGGAAAAACTGTTTTTT
>TRBV19|NA|TRBJ1-1|NA
CASSITGVGNTEAFF
TGTGCCAGTAGTATAACGGGGGTAGGAAACACTGAAGCTTTCTTT
>TRBV7-9|TRBD1|TRBJ1-1|NA
CASSHLGGTGANTEAFF
TGTGCCAGCAGCCATTTAGGGGGGACAGGGGCGAACACTGAAGCTTTCTTT
>TRBV4-3|TRBD1|TRBJ2-5|NA
CASSRDSQETQYF
TGCGCCAGCAGCCGGGACAGTCAGGAGACCCAGTACTTC
>TRBV4-3|NA|TRBJ1-2|NA
CASSQDQQGNYGYTF
TGCGCCAGCAGCCAAGACCAACAGGGAAACTATGGCTACACCTTC
>TRBV5-1|NA|TRBJ1-1|NA
CASSPSPGGTEAFF
TGCGCCAGCAGCCCTTCGCCGGGGGGCACTGAAGCTTTCTTT
>TRBV10-3|TRBD2|TRBJ2-3|NA
CAISEGLAGSTDTQYF
TGTGCCATCAGTGAGGGACTAGCGGGGAGCACAGATACGCAGTATTTT
>TRBV7-6|NA|TRBJ1-1|NA
CASSLVVGAEDEAFF
TGTGCCAGCAGCTTAGTGGTGGGGGCCGAGGATGAAGCTTTCTTT
>TRBV7-2|NA|TRBJ2-1|NA
CASSPHSGLSYNEQFF
TGTGCCAGCAGCCCCCATAGCGGCCTCTCCTACAATGAGCAGTTCTTC
>TRBV27|NA|TRBJ1-1|few
CASSAGIWDTEAFF
TGTGCCAGCAGTGCGGGAATTTGGGACACTGAAGCTTTCTTT
>TRBV27|TRBD1|TRBJ2-7|NA
CASSPGQGWSEQYF
TGTGCCAGCAGTCCAGGACAGGGCTGGTCCGAGCAGTACTTC
>TRBV6-5|NA|TRBJ2-5|NA
CASSLPGGTQYF
TGTGCCAGCAGCCTTCCAGGTGGGACCCAGTACTTC
>TRBV28|NA|TRBJ2-3|NA
CASSSTTGPSTDTQYF
TGTGCCAGCAGTTCGACGACAGGCCCTTCCACAGATACGCAGTATTTT
>TRBV3-1/TRBV3-2|TRBD2|TRBJ2-5|NA
CASSQGPTSQGGETQYF
TGTGCCAGCAGCCAAGGCCCGACTAGCCAGGGCGGAGAGACCCAGTACTTC
>TRBV5-6|TRBD1|TRBJ1-2|few
CASSQQGRYGYTF
TGTGCCAGCAGCCAACAGGGGAGGTATGGCTACACCTTC
>TRBV2|TRBD1|TRBJ1-5|NA
CASSDGTGFQPQHF
TGTGCCAGCAGTGATGGGACAGGTTTTCAGCCCCAGCATTTT
>TRBV9|TRBD2|TRBJ2-1|once
CASSPRLAGGNEQFF
TGTGCCAGCAGCCCGCGACTAGCGGGGGGCAATGAGCAGTTCTTC
>TRBV6-6|NA|TRBJ2-2|NA
CATTQDNTGELFF
TGTGCCACCACACAGGACAACACCGGGGAGCTGTTTTTT
>TRBV18|TRBD1|TRBJ1-5|NA
CASSTGVVDNQPQHF
TGTGCCAGCTCTACAGGGGTTGTGGACAATCAGCCCCAGCATTTT
>TRBV5-5|TRBD1|TRBJ1-2|few
CASSQGGRAFYGYTF
TGTGCCAGCAGCCAAGGGGGCAGGGCTTTCTATGGCTACACCTTC
>TRBV29-1|TRBD2|TRBJ2-7|once
CSVEGGGSGSYEQYF
TGCAGCGTTGAAGGGGGGGGAAGTGGGTCCTACGAGCAGTACTTC
>TRBV5-6|NA|TRBJ1-5|NA
CASSFKSQPQHF
TGTGCCAGCAGCTTCAAGAGTCAGCCCCAGCATTTT
>TRBV15|TRBD1|TRBJ1-5|NA
CAVSGGVGQPQHF
TGTGCCGTTTCAGGGGGCGTAGGGCAGCCCCAGCATTTT
>TRBV12-3/TRBV12-4|NA|TRBJ1-1|few
CASSPGIRTEAFF
TGTGCCAGCAGCCCCGGGATCCGGACTGAAGCTTTCTTT
>TRBV6-2/TRBV6-3|NA|TRBJ1-5|NA
CASSYVGGVQPQHF
TGTGCCAGCAGTTACGTCGGAGGGGTTCAGCCCCAGCATTTT
>TRBV18|NA|TRBJ1-2|few
CASSLATDPPNYGYTF
TGTGCCAGCTCTCTAGCAACGGATCCTCCTAACTATGGCTACACCTTC
>TRBV7-8|NA|TRBJ1-6|NA
CASSLVRGRYNSPLHF
TGTGCCAGCAGCTTAGTCAGGGGTCGCTATAATTCACCCCTCCACTTT